This is a list of T cell receptor beta chains from one sample in a study of brain T cells in children with intractable seizures. TCRdb's copy holds only in-frame clones and misses some; the assay was immunoSEQ multiplex PCR. The table records 7,500 to 9,000 clones, roughly 71% of them present only once. The sample in question was resected brain tissue, obtained at surgery. These receptors all come from a girl between 2 and 10 years old with tuberous sclerosis and intractable seizures. The CDR3 runs from the conserved cysteine through the conserved F or W. D genes are given only for firm matches. A clone size is listed for some rows: how often the clone was seen (once, few, many), or a class if it is expanded.

few,NA,TRBJ2-5,13,TRBV18,TGTGCCAGCTCACCGGGACTGCAAGAGACCCAGTACTTC,CASSPGLQETQYF
once,NA,TRBJ2-1,14,TRBV7-6,TGTGCCAGCACCGAGGGGGGGGGCTTCGGTGAGCAGTTCTTC,CASTEGGGFGEQFF
NA,NA,TRBJ1-2,13,TRBV10-3,TGTGCCATCAGTGTCCAGGGTAACTATGGCTACACCTTC,CAISVQGNYGYTF
NA,NA,TRBJ2-3,15,TRBV2,TGTGCCAGCAGTGACACCCTTGAACGCACAGATACGCAGTATTTT,CASSDTLERTDTQYF
NA,NA,TRBJ2-1,15,TRBV5-1,TGCGCCAGCAGCTTGGCCGAAAGCTCCTACAATGAGCAGTTCTTC,CASSLAESSYNEQFF
NA,TRBD2,TRBJ2-3,16,TRBV7-7,TGTGCTAGCAGCCGCGGGACTAGCGGGGTCACAGATACGCAGTATTTT,CASSRGTSGVTDTQYF
once,TRBD1,TRBJ2-5,14,TRBV7-9,TGTGCCAGCAGCTCACCGGGACAGCAAGAGACCCAGTACTTC,CASSSPGQQETQYF
medium-sized,NA,TRBJ2-1,14,TRBV5-1,TGCGCCAGCAGCTTGGGGTCGGCGGGGAATGAGCAGTTCTTC,CASSLGSAGNEQFF
NA,NA,TRBJ1-5,14,TRBV5-1,TGCGCCAGCAGCTTGGGGTATAGCAATCAGCCCCAGCATTTT,CASSLGYSNQPQHF
few,NA,TRBJ1-3,15,TRBV7-2,TGTGCCAGCAGCTTAGACGGGGGCTTTGGAAACACCATATATTTT,CASSLDGGFGNTIYF
NA,NA,TRBJ1-1,24,TRBV6-1,TGTGCCAGCAGTGAAGCGGTATCCCCGCCAAGCTCCGGGACCCACTCACTCTCCAACACTGAAGCTTTCTTT,CASSEAVSPPSSGTHSLSNTEAFF
NA,NA,TRBJ1-1,15,TRBV6-5,TGTGCCAGCAGTTACTCAGGACAGACGAACACTGAAGCTTTCTTT,CASSYSGQTNTEAFF
NA,NA,TRBJ1-4,16,TRBV3-1/TRBV3-2,TGTGCCAGCAGCCAAGTTCACCCAGCCTCAAATGAAAAACTGTTTTTT,CASSQVHPASNEKLFF
NA,TRBD1,TRBJ1-1,14,TRBV5-5,TGTGCCACTAACAGGGGGCCCTCTGGCACTGAAGCTTTCTTT,CATNRGPSGTEAFF
few,NA,TRBJ2-6,15,TRBV27,TGTGCCAGCAGTTTAAAGTCCCCTGGGGCCAACGTCCTGACTTTC,CASSLKSPGANVLTF